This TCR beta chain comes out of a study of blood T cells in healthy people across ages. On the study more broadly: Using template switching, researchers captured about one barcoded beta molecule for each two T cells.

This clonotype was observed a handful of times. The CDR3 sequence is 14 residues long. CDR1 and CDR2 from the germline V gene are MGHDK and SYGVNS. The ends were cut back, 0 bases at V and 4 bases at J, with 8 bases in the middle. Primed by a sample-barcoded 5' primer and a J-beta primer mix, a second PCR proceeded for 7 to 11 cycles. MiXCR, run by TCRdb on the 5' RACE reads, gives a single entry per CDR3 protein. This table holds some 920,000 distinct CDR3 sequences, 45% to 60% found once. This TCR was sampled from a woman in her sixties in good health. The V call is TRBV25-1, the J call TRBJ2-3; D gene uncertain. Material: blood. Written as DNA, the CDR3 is TGTGCCAGCAGTGAATATGGAAAGCCAGATACGCAGTATTTT. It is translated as CASSEYGKPDTQYF. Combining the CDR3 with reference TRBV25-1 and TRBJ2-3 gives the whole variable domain EADIYQTPRYLVIGTGKKITLECSQTMGHDKMYWYQQDPGMELHLIHYSYGVNSTEKGDLSSESTVSRIRTEHFPLTLESARPSHTSQYLCASSEYGKPDTQYFGPGTRLTVL.